These 12 T cell receptor beta chains were sequenced from one sample in a study of quantifying T cell responses using KT2 cells. Across the study: cDNA was made from DNase-treated RNA using alpha and beta constant primers.

The cDNA 3' end received a ligated oligonucleotide with a UMI. First-round PCR used 4 to 5 cycles and beta primers RC1.1 and RC1.2 covering TRBC1 and TRBC2. MiXCR, applied by TCRdb to the UMI-ligation and nested PCR reads, yields one record per CDR3 protein. This sample has 31,000 or so distinct CDR3 sequences, with around a tenth found just once. Sequencing used PBMCs spiked with cells of the T cell clone KT2. These TCRs come from a human donor.

The chain links TRBV27 to TRBJ2-5; either TRBD1 or TRBD2 may fit D (5 bases each). V gave up 6 bases and J gave up 5 bases, with 22 bases separating them. The length of the CDR3 is 16 residues. CDR1 is MNHEY, CDR2 SMNVEV, per germline (reference sequence). CDR3 sequence reads: CASSRSGTGRGETQYF. In nucleotides, the CDR3 is TGTGCCAGCAGCCGGTCCGGGACCGGCCGAGGGGAGACCCAGTACTTC.

This clonotype was seen ten or more times. The V and J genes are TRBV7-2 and TRBJ2-3; D gene uncertain. V was shortened by 3 bases and J by 3 bases, with 4 bases between the two germline ends. Germline CDR1 is SGHTA and CDR2 is FQGNSA. This CDR3 has 12 amino acids. Written as DNA, the CDR3 is TGTGCCAGCAGCTTCTATACAGATACGCAGTATTTT. It encodes CASSFYTDTQYF.

The rearrangement links TRBV12-5 to TRBJ1-6; 9 bases map to TRBD1. V gave up 0 bases and J gave up 6 bases; unmatched junction bases: 6. Germline V gives CDR1 LGHNT, CDR2 FRNRAP. This CDR3 spans 17 amino acids. CDR3 DNA sequence: TGTGCTAGTGGTTTGGTCGCCGTGGGACAGGGTAATTCACCCCTCCACTTT. Translated, it gives CASGLVAVGQGNSPLHF.

Relative to its sample, this clonotype is medium-sized. The chain carries TRBV10-3 and TRBJ2-3, with 7 positions matching TRBD1. Trimming at V came to 3 bases and at J to 0 bases, leaving 3 bases not matched to a gene. The CDR3 length is 15 residues. Germline V gives CDR1 ENHRY, CDR2 SYGVKD. Here the CDR3 DNA reads TGTGCCATCAGTGAACCGGGACAGAGCACAGATACGCAGTATTTT. Amino acids: CAISEPGQSTDTQYF.

Many counts were recorded for this clonotype. The chain recombines TRBV20-1 with TRBJ2-5; possibly TRBD1 for D (5 bases). CDR3 length equals 12 residues. Germline CDR1 and CDR2: DFQATT and SNEGSKA (reference sequence). The V gene lost 3 bases and the J gene lost 4 bases, with 9 bases spanning the gap. DNA of the CDR3: TGCAGTGCTAGTCAGCAGGGAGAGACCCAGTACTTC. Its protein product is CSASQQGETQYF.

This clonotype has more than one count but fewer than ten. The chain joins TRBV12-3 or TRBV12-4 to TRBJ1-3; 7 bases align to TRBD1. J lost 4 bases, V lost 3 bases, and 6 bases had no gene match. The CDR3 is 15 amino acids. CDR3 DNA sequence: TGTGCCAGCAGTTTGGGTGCAGGGGGAGGAAACACCATATATTTT. Amino acid sequence: CASSLGAGGGNTIYF.

The rearrangement uses TRBV28 and TRBJ1-5, with D uncertain. The CDR3 consists of 13 residues. V dropped 6 bases and J dropped 9 bases, with 15 bases sitting between them. Germline-derived CDR1 and CDR2 are MDHEN and SYDVKM. In DNA, the CDR3 is TGTGCCAGCAGCCCTCCGGCGCCACGGCCCCAGCATTTT. Protein product: CASSPPAPRPQHF.

This clonotype was detected many times. The chain is built from TRBV7-2 and TRBJ1-5; TRBD1 matches 9 bases. Per germline, CDR1 SGHTA and CDR2 FQGNSA. The length of the CDR3 is 16 residues. V lost 5 bases to trimming and J lost 7 bases; unmatched junction nucleotides: 12. In DNA, the CDR3 is TGTGCCAGCAGCCTAAGGGACAGGGTAATAGAACAGCCCCAGCATTTT. Amino acid sequence: CASSLRDRVIEQPQHF.

The rearrangement links TRBV5-4 to TRBJ2-7; D might be TRBD1 (6 bases). Per the germline V gene, CDR1 is SGHNT and CDR2 is YYREEE (reference sequence). This CDR3 comprises 17 residues. V lost 4 bases, J lost 1 base, and 21 bases lay in between. This CDR3 reads CASSPGILSRGSYEQYF. The CDR3 DNA reads TGTGCCAGCAGCCCCGGTATACTTAGTAGGGGGTCCTACGAGCAGTACTTC.

There are many counts of this clonotype. This rearrangement joins TRBV23-1 to TRBJ2-5, with D possibly TRBD2 on 6 matching bases. TRBV23-1 is recorded as an ORF, its role being uncertain. CDR3 length: 18 amino acids. The V end was cut by 3 bases, the J end by 5 bases, with 25 bases between. The CDR3 loop reads CASSHRGNVAGRFETQYF. The CDR3 DNA reads TGCGCCAGCAGTCACCGTGGGAATGTCGCGGGAAGGTTCGAGACCCAGTACTTC.

There are a few counts of this clonotype. The V call is TRBV15, the J call TRBJ1-6; no clear D. This CDR3 has 16 residues. Trimming took off 0 bases at V and 8 bases at J, with 14 bases between the two ends. Germline CDR1 and CDR2: LNHNV and YYDKDF (reference sequence). In DNA form, the CDR3 reads TGTGCCACCAGCAGAGATTTCACAGTCGAAGATTCACCCCTCCACTTT. Protein product: CATSRDFTVEDSPLHF.

This clonotype occurred a few times. The chain joins TRBV29-1 to TRBJ1-2, with D possibly matching TRBD1 (5 bases). The germline V gene encodes CDR1 SQVTM and CDR2 ANQGSEA. The germline V and J ends were trimmed by 6 bases and 5 bases, with 16 bases remaining between them. This CDR3 is 13 amino acids long. CDR3 bases: TGCAGCGTCTTGCAGGGAATCGGTTATGGCTACACCTTC. It translates to CSVLQGIGYGYTF. Combining the CDR3 with reference TRBV29-1 and TRBJ1-2 gives the whole variable domain SAVISQKPSRDICQRGTSLTIQCQVDSQVTMMFWYRQQPGQSLTLIATANQGSEATYESGFVIDKFPISRPNLTFSTLTVSNMSPEDSSIYLCSVLQGIGYGYTFGSGTRLTVV.